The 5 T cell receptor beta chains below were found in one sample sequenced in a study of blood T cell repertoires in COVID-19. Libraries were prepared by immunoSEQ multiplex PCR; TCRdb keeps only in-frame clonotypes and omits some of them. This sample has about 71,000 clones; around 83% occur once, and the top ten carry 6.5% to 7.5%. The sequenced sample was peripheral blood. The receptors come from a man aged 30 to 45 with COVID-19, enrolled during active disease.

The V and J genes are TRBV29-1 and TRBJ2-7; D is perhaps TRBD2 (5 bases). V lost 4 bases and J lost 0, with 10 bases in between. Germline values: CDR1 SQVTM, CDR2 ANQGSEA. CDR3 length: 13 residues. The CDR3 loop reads CSVAEDNSYEQYF. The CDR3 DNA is TGCAGCGTTGCGGAGGATAACTCCTACGAGCAGTACTTC.

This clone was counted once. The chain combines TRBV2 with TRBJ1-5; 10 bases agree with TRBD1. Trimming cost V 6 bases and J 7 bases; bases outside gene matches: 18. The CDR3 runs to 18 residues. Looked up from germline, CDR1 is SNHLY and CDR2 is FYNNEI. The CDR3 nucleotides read TGTGCCAGCAGCGAGGTGGGGGACAGGGGTCCAACAGGGCAGCCCCAGCATTTT. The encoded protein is CASSEVGDRGPTGQPQHF.

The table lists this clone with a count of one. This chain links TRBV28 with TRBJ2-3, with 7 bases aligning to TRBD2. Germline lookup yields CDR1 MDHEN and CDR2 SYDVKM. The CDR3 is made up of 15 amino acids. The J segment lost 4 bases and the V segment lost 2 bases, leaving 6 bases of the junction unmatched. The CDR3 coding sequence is TGTGCCAGCAGTTTACCCGGACTAGTAGCAGATACGCAGTATTTT. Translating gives CASSLPGLVADTQYF.

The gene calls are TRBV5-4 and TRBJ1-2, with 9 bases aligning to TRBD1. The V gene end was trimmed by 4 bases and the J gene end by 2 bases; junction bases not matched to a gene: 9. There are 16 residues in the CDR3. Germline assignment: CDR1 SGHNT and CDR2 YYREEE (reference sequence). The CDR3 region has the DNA TGTGCCAGCAGCCGGGGACAGGGCACAAGCAACTATGGCTACACCTTC. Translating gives CASSRGQGTSNYGYTF.

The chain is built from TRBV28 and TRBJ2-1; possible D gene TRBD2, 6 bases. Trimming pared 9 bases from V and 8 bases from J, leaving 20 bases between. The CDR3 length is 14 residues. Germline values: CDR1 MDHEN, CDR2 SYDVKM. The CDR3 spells CASHRGLGGDEQFF. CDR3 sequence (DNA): TGTGCCAGTCACCGGGGACTCGGGGGAGATGAGCAGTTCTTC.